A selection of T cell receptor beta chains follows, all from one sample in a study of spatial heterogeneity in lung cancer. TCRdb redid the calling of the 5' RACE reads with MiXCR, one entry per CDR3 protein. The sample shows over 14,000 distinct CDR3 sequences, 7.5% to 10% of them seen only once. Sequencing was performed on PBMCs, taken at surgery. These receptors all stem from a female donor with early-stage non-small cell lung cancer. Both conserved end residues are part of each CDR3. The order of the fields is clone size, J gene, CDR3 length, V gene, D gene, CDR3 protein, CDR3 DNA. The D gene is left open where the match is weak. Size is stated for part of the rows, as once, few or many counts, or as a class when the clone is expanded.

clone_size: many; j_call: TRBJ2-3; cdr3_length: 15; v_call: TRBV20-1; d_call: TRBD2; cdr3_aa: CSAYQGTSWGDTQYF; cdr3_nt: TGCAGTGCTTACCAAGGGACTAGTTGGGGAGATACGCAGTATTTT
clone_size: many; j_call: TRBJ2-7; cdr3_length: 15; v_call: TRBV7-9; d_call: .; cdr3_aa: CASSSTPGSTYEQYF; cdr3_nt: TGTGCCAGCAGCTCAACCCCCGGGTCAACCTACGAGCAGTACTTC
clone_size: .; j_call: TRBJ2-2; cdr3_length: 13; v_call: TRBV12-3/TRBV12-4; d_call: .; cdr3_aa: CASSLLYTGELFF; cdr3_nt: TGTGCCAGCAGCCTACTGTACACCGGGGAGCTGTTTTTT
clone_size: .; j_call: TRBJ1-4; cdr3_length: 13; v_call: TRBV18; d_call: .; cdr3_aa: CASSRVRNEKLFF; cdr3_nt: TGTGCCAGCTCACGGGTCCGGAATGAAAAACTGTTTTTT
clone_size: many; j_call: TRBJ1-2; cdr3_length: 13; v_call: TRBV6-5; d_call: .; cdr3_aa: CASSRGTEYGYTF; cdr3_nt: TGTGCCAGCAGTAGGGGGACGGAGTATGGCTACACCTTC
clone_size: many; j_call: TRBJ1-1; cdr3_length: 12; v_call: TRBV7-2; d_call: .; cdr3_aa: CASSWPVTEAFF; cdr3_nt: TGTGCCAGCAGCTGGCCCGTCACTGAAGCTTTCTTT
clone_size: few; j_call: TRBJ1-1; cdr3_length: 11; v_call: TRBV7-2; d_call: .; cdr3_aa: CASSSFLEAFF; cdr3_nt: TGTGCCAGCAGCTCCTTCCTTGAAGCTTTCTTT
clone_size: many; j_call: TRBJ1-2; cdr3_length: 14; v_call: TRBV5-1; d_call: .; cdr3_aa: CASSLNRETNGYTF; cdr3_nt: TGCGCCAGCAGCTTAAACAGGGAAACGAATGGCTACACCTTC
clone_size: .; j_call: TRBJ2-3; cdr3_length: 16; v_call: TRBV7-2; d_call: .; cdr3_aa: CASSFGTSGGTDTQYF; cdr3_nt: TGTGCCAGCAGCTTTGGGACTTCTGGGGGCACAGATACGCAGTATTTT
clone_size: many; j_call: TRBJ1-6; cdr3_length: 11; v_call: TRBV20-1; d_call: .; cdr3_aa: CSAAGNSPLHF; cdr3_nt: TGCAGTGCTGCGGGTAATTCACCCCTCCACTTT
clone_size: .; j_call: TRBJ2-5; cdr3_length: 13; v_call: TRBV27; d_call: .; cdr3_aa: CASRLGGRETQYF; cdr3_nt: TGTGCCAGCAGACTTGGGGGGCGGGAGACCCAGTACTTC
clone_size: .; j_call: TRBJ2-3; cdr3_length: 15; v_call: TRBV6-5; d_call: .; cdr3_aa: CASSYSNARTDTQYF; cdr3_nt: TGTGCCAGCAGTTACTCGAACGCCCGGACAGATACGCAGTATTTT
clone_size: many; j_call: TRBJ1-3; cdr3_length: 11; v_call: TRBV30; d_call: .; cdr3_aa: CAWSTRNTIYF; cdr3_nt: TGTGCCTGGAGCACAAGAAACACCATATATTTT
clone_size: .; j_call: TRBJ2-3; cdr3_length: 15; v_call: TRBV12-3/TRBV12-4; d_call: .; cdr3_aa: CASSLEGSLQGTQYF; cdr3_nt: TGTGCCAGCAGTTTAGAAGGTAGCCTTCAGGGTACGCAGTATTTT
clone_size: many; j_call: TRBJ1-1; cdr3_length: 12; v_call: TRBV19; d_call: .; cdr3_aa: CASHRAYTEAFF; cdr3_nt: TGTGCCAGCCACAGGGCCTACACTGAAGCTTTCTTT
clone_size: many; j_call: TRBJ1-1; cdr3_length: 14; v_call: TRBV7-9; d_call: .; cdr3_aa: CASSFLEGNTEAFF; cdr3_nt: TGTGCCAGCAGCTTTCTTGAGGGGAACACTGAAGCTTTCTTT
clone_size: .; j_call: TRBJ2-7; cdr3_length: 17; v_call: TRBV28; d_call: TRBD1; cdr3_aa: CASSMQTGGPSTYEQYF; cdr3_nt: TGTGCCAGCAGTATGCAAACAGGGGGACCGTCAACCTACGAGCAGTACTTC
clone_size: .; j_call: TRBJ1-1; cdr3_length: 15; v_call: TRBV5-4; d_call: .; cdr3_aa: CASSLDQGGGTEAFF; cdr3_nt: TGTGCCAGCAGCTTGGACCAGGGAGGGGGCACTGAAGCTTTCTTT
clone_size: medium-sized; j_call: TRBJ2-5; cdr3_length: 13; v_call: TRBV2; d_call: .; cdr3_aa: CASSQDYKETQYF; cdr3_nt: TGTGCCAGCAGTCAGGACTATAAAGAGACCCAGTACTTC
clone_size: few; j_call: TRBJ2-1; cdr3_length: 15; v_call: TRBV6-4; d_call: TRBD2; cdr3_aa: CASSDSSGSYNEQFF; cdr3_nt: TGTGCCAGCAGTGACTCTAGCGGGTCCTACAATGAGCAGTTCTTC
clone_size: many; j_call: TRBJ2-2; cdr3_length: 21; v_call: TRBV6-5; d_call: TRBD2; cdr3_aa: CASSYSPPGGKTSGRGGELFF; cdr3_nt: TGTGCCAGCAGTTACTCTCCTCCCGGGGGAAAAACTAGCGGCAGAGGCGGGGAGCTGTTTTTT
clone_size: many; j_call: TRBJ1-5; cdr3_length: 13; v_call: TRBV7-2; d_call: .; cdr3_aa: CASSFKDQQPQHF; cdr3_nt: TGTGCCAGCAGTTTTAAAGACCAACAGCCCCAGCATTTT
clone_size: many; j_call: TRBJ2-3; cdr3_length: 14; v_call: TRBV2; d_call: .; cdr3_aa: CASSLQGWTDTQYF; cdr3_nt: TGTGCCAGCAGCCTCCAGGGGTGGACAGATACGCAGTATTTT